This record concerns one T cell receptor (beta chain) sequence. The clone's antigen remains unknown. The sample holds no much larger clone one base away, and base qualities are not on file. The library was prepared using 5' RACE. The instrument was an Illumina HiSeq 2500. The second PCR ran for about 7 to 11 cycles and used a J-beta primer mix along with a sample-barcoded 5' primer. Each TCR beta cDNA molecule received a unique molecular identifier from a template-switch 5' adaptor carrying 12 random nucleotides. Each sample yielded at least 2.5 million CDR3-containing paired-end reads. All of the RNA was converted into first-strand cDNA using the Mint cDNA synthesis kit, with a TRBC-specific oligonucleotide serving as the primer. All cDNA was treated with uracil-DNA glycosylase and then went through a first 18-cycle PCR with the universal primers M1SS and BC2_uni_R. Turning to the authors' computational methods: Each sample was normalized by randomly selecting 1 million high-quality reads, each carrying a distinct molecular identifier. Instead of being binned into consensus sequences, reads that shared molecular identifiers were thrown out. MiTCR, with a Q25 quality threshold and the strictest error-elimination algorithm, was used for CDR3 identification, clonotype clustering and error correction. A nonparametric unseen species model using Euler transformation provided a lower-bound estimate of total TCR beta diversity. The public reads were run again by TCRdb, first through fastp at Q25 and then through MiXCR, and only productive beta chains were kept. Rows are combined by CDR3 protein, so each entry shows the most common genes and DNA. TCRdb, rather than the study authors, made the V and J calls. The table for this sample lists around 700,000 distinct CDR3 sequences; around 25% of them were counted only once. The biggest ten clones account for around 9.2% of the sample.

The sample originates from a study of blood T cells in healthy people across ages (dated by TCRdb to about 2015). At the level of the whole study: Template switching captured roughly one uniquely barcoded TCR beta cDNA molecule per two T cells in model experiments. For two donors (one aged 18 to 29 and one aged 80 or older), the study analyzed two additional independent replicas of 1 million unique cDNA reads from the same blood draw. To track age-related changes in TCR beta repertoire diversity, the study relied on deep sequencing normalized with unique cDNA molecular identifiers. Donors were grouped into four age groups: young (average 16 years), middle-aged (around 39), aged (roughly 67) and long-lived (over 80). Results the study describes overall, beyond this receptor: Estimates of total diversity based on one million sequenced T cells were considered lower bounds and underestimates. Compared with the aged group, more naive CD4+ T cells, fewer expanded clones and increased TCR diversity were shown by the long-lived group, suggesting age selection. There was a strong correlation between observed TCR beta diversity and the percentage of naive T cells measured by flow cytometry. Because donor CMV infection status was unknown, age-related changes in expanded clonotypes were potentially confounded. Since profiling was done on bulk unsorted PBMCs, naive and antigen-experienced compartments could not be conclusively compared. As age increased, observed TCR beta diversity per million T cells dropped in a roughly linear way, and a significant reduction was already evident by age about 40.

The CDR3, from cysteine to phenylalanine, totals 15 residues. Of all the DNA, just the CDR3 is kept, 45 bases in frame from base 1. Trimming takes 5 bases from V and 5 bases from J, and the germline ends sit 18 bases apart. The donors were roughly 40 Caucasian individuals from Russia, aged about 6 to 95 years, who were systemically healthy. Each donor gave ten milliliters of peripheral blood, drawn into EDTA-treated Vacutainer tubes. Ficoll-Paque density-gradient centrifugation was used to isolate PBMCs, with at least 6.5 million per sample. Trizol reagent was used to extract total RNA from PBMCs, with at least 6 micrograms per sample. The percentages of naive CD45RAhigh/CD27high T cells were determined by flow cytometry on a PBMC aliquot from every donor. This sample also belongs to another study, concerning T cells of mothers and their children. The second study, in turn, reports: Nine systemically healthy Caucasian individuals served as donors, namely three mothers together with their six children. cDNA synthesis consumed the entire amount of extracted RNA, loaded at approximately 1.6 ug RNA in each 15 ul reaction. In the second PCR, the M1S primer introduced both the sample barcodes and 2-4 random nucleotides. More than 8 million TCR beta CDR3 reads were obtained from each mother, and about 3 million reads were obtained from each child. Thymic selection shapes the output of TCR recombination in a similar way in related and unrelated pairs, and inherited differences have a minor effect. Normalized repertoire overlap was always found to be slightly, but never significantly, higher in related mother-child pairs than in unrelated mother-child pairs. No persistent microchimeric T cell clones were detected, at a sensitivity of roughly 100 clones per million clonotypes. In the study, deep NGS was used to compare the TCR beta repertoires of mothers and children, and features distinguishing related mother-child pairs from unrelated individuals were sought. The mean age was roughly 36 +/- 4 years for the mothers and roughly 10 +/- 4 years for the children. After adapter ligation with NEBNext reagents, the libraries were sequenced on Illumina HiSeq 2000 with 100+100 nt paired-end reads. Mother and child libraries were prepared a month apart and sequenced in separate runs to prevent cross-contamination. Each donor had between about 450,000 and 2,100,000 distinct TCR beta clonotypes identified. Naive TCR beta clonotypes were estimated from low-frequency clonotypes matched to each donor's FACS-determined naive share, without sorting.

The sequenced sample was blood. This clonotype was sampled from a boy younger than 18 in good health. The rearranged chain carries TRBV12-3 or TRBV12-4 and TRBJ1-1, with TRBD1 tentatively as D gene (5 bases match). The base sequence is TGTGCCAGCAGTCCCCTTTCAAACGGGGGGACTGAAGCTTTCTTT. Translated, this gives CASSPLSNGGTEAFF.